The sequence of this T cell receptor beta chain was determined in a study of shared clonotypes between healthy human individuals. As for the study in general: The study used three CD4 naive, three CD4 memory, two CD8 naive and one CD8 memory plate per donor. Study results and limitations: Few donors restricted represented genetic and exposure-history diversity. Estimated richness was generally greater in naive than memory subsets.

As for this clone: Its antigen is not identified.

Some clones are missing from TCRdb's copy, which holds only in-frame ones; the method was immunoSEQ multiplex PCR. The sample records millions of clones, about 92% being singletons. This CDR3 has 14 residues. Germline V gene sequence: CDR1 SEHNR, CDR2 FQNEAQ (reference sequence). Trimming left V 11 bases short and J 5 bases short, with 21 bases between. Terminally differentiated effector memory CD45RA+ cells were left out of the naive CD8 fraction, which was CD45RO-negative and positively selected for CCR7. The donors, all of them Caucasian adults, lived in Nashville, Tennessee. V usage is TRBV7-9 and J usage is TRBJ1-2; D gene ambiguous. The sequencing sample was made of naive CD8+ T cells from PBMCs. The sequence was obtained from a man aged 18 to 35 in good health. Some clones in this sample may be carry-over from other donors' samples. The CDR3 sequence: CALHGPPEGYGYTF. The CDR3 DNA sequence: TGTGCCCTTCACGGGCCTCCAGAGGGTTATGGCTACACCTTC.